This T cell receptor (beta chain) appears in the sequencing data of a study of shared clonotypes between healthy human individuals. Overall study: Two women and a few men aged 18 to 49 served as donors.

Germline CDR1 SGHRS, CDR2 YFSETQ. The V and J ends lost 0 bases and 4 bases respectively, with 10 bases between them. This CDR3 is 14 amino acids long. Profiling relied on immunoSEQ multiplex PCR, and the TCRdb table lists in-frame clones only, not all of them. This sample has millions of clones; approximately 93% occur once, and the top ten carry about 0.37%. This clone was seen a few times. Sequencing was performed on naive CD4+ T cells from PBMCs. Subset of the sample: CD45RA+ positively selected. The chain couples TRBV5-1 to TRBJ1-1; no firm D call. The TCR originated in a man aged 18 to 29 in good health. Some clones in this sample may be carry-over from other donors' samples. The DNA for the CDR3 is TGCGCCAGCAGCTTGGAAGGAGGCGTCACTGAAGCTTTCTTT. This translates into CASSLEGGVTEAFF.